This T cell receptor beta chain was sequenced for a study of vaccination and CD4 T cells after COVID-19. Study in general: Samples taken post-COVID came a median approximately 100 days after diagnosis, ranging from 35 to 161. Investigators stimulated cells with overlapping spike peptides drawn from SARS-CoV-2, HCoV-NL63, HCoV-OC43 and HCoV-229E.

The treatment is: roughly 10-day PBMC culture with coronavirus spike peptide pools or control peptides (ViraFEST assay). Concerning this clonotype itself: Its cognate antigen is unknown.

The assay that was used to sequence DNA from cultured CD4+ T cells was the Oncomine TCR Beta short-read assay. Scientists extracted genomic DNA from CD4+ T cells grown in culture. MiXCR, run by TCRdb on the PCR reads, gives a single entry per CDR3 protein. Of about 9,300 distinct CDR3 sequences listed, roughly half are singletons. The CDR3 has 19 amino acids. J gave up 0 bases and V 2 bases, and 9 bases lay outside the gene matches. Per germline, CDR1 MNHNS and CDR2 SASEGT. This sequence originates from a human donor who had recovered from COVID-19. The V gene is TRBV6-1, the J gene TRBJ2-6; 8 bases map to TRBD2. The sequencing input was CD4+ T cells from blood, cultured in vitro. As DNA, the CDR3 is TGTGCCAGCAGTGAAATTCAGCGGGGGCTATACTCTGGGGCCAACGTCCTGACTTTC. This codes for CASSEIQRGLYSGANVLTF.